This TCR beta chain was found in a study of early T cells in non-severe SARS-CoV-2 infection. Trimming removed 1 base at V and 4 bases at J, with 11 bases between. The CDR3 is 15 amino acids. In germline, CDR1 is SGHAT, CDR2 FQNNGV. TCRdb passed the 5' RACE reads through MiXCR, listing each CDR3 protein once. The sample consists of about 26,000 distinct CDR3 sequences, about 4.2% of them appearing once. This clonotype was seen many times. The sample was whole blood. The sequence derives from an adult who was a healthcare worker with PCR-confirmed SARS-CoV-2 infection or an uninfected control (not recorded which). This rearrangement joins TRBV11-2 to TRBJ1-3; a possible D gene is TRBD1 (5 bases). In nucleotides, the CDR3 is TGTGCCAGCAGCTTAGCAGGGAGGACCGGAAACACCATATATTTT. Its protein is CASSLAGRTGNTIYF.